This TCR beta chain stems from a study of liver allograft versus peripheral blood T cells. On the study more broadly: Within transplanted livers, the T cell receptor repertoires were examined and compared against the repertoires present in the peripheral blood of liver transplant recipients.

This clonotype is termed medium-sized. V was pared by 6 bases and J by 4 bases, with 14 bases between. This CDR3 is 14 amino acids long. Germline V gene sequence: CDR1 KGHSH, CDR2 LQKENI. TCRdb used MiXCR to reprocess the reads, holding one entry per CDR3 protein. This table holds some 10,000 distinct CDR3 sequences, 18% found once. This sequence originates from a human patient who had a liver transplant. Some T cells may arise from the graft donor. The V and J genes are TRBV18 and TRBJ2-3; the D gene is possibly TRBD2 (6 bases). CDR3 bases: TGTGCCAGCTCCCCAGGAGTAGCGGCAGATACGCAGTATTTT. Translated: CASSPGVAADTQYF.